This entry lists 5 T cell receptor delta chains sequenced from one sample in a study of gamma-delta chains in newborns, infants, children. TCRdb re-called clones from the reads via CATT. The sample holds 10,000 to 14,000 delta-chain clones, roughly 8.5% seen once. The sample taken for sequencing was blood. These receptors came from a child who was a newborn, infant or young child, either healthy, febrile or measles-vaccinated (not recorded which).

The J gene corresponds to TRDJ1; a V gene call is absent; the D call in the table, TRDD3, was not verified against the DNA. This CDR3 has 16 amino acids. CDR3: CACGTVGDSTADKLIF. In DNA form, the CDR3 reads TGTGCCTGTGGCACTGTGGGGGATAGTACCGCCGATAAACTCATCTTT.

Relative to its sample, this clone is medium-sized. The CDR3 region has the DNA TGTGCCTGTGACACACTGGGGGATAAGAGGACCGATAAACTCATCTTT. Translation: CACDTLGDKRTDKLIF. The rearrangement joins TRDV2 to TRDJ1, with 11 bases fitting TRDD3. This CDR3 is built from 16 residues. Germline CDR1 GEAIGNYY, CDR2 EKD. The junction had 5 bases not matched to a gene; V was cut back by 1 base and J by 2 bases.

This clone is medium-sized by share. This chain connects TRDV2 to TRDJ1, with no clear D. Germline V gives CDR1 GEAIGNYY, CDR2 EKD. The CDR3 spans 18 residues. The ends were cut back, 0 bases at V and 0 bases at J, with 19 bases in the middle. As DNA, the CDR3 is TGTGCCTGTGACACCGTCTCGGTTTCTATCGTGTACACCGATAAACTCATCTTT. Residues: CACDTVSVSIVYTDKLIF.

V usage is TRDV2 and J usage is TRDJ1; D might be TRDD2 or TRDD3, each matching 5 bases. The J gene, left out of TCRdb, was set here by checking the DNA against germline. The ends were cut back, 1 base at V and 3 bases at J, with 26 bases in the middle. CDR1 and CDR2 from the germline V gene are GEAIGNYY and EKD. The CDR3 has 19 residues. DNA for the CDR3: TGTGCCTGTGACACGTTGGGGAGACCTTCTCCGAGTACGGCCGATAAACTCATCTTT. Protein: CACDTLGRPSPSTADKLIF.

This rearrangement joins TRDV2 to TRDJ1; possible D gene TRDD3, 5 bases. This CDR3 comprises 16 residues. The germline gives CDR1 GEAIGNYY, CDR2 EKD. V was trimmed by 4 bases and J by 1 base, leaving 18 bases between them. The CDR3 reads CACEDVTRGPTDKLIF. CDR3 coding DNA: TGTGCCTGTGAAGACGTCACGAGGGGACCCACCGATAAACTCATCTTT.